A single sample is the source of the 12 T cell receptor beta chains below, sequenced in a study of vaccination and CD4 T cells after COVID-19. These receptors lack a known antigen. With the Oncomine TCR Beta short-read assay, DNA from cultured CD4+ T cells was sequenced. TCRdb used MiXCR to reprocess the PCR reads, holding one entry per CDR3 protein. This sample has some 4,400 distinct CDR3 sequences; about three fifths occur once, and the top ten carry roughly two fifths. Sample treatment: approximately 9-day PBMC culture with coronavirus spike peptide pools or control peptides (ViraFEST assay). According to the study, CD4+ T cells from the unexposed donor were gathered ahead of the COVID-19 pandemic (2011-2018). Input material: CD4+ T cells from blood, cultured in vitro. The receptors originated from a human donor in good health.

The rearrangement uses TRBV12-3 or TRBV12-4 and TRBJ2-7, with 11 bases identical to TRBD2. Germline trimming cut 5 bases from V and 7 bases from J; bases unmatched to any gene: 10. The CDR3 loop spans 15 amino acids. The CDR3 loop is CASSPQTSGVGEQYF. CDR3 sequence (DNA): TGTGCCAGCAGTCCCCAGACTAGCGGGGTGGGGGAGCAGTACTTC.

This clonotype was picked up a small number of times. The V call is TRBV20-1, the J call TRBJ1-5; the D is unclear. The CDR3 contains 12 residues. Germline CDR1 is DFQATT and CDR2 is SNEGSKA (reference sequence). V lost 1 base to trimming and J lost 8 bases, with 9 bases between them. CDR3 region: CSARVGLEPQHF. The CDR3 bases are TGCAGTGCTAGAGTGGGGTTGGAGCCCCAGCATTTT.

V and J are TRBV11-2 and TRBJ1-1; D not resolved. Per the germline V gene, CDR1 is SGHAT and CDR2 is FQNNGV. V was cut by 2 bases and J by 1 base, with 17 bases left in between. This CDR3 has 17 amino acids. The CDR3 loop is CASSLRRFSDQNTEAFF. The CDR3 coding sequence is TGTGCCAGCAGCTTACGCCGATTTTCAGACCAGAACACTGAAGCTTTCTTT.

This clonotype turned up a few times. The V and J genes are TRBV19 and TRBJ1-5; D gene ambiguous. V was trimmed by 3 bases and J by 1 base, leaving 13 bases between them. Germline V lookup: CDR1 LNHDA, CDR2 SQIVND (reference sequence). The CDR3 has 16 residues. CDR3 in amino acids: CASSIVGLGSNQPQHF. In nucleotides, the CDR3 is TGTGCCAGTAGTATTGTGGGCCTCGGGAGCAATCAGCCCCAGCATTTT.

The chain is built from TRBV30 and TRBJ1-2, with D uncertain. V dropped 0 bases and J dropped 0 bases, with 11 bases sitting between them. Germline lookup yields CDR1 GTSNPN and CDR2 SVGIG (reference sequence). The CDR3 consists of 15 residues. CDR3 region: CAWSVILAANYGYTF. The CDR3 nucleotides are TGTGCCTGGAGTGTAATATTGGCAGCTAACTATGGCTACACCTTC.

The rearrangement uses TRBV6-1 and TRBJ1-2, with D unresolved. The V end lost 1 base, the J end lost 4 bases, and 7 bases lay between the germline ends. This CDR3 contains 13 residues. Germline CDR1 and CDR2: MNHNS and SASEGT. The CDR3 bases are TGTGCCAGCAGTGAAGGGCCGTTCTATGGCTACACCTTC. Its protein product is CASSEGPFYGYTF.

This clonotype was observed a handful of times. The rearrangement joins TRBV20-1 to TRBJ2-7; D ambiguous. Germline values: CDR1 DFQATT, CDR2 SNEGSKA (reference sequence). This CDR3 has 13 residues. V lost 5 bases to trimming and J lost 0 bases, with 11 bases between them. The CDR3 DNA follows: TGCAGTGCTGCTTCCACCTACTCCTACGAGCAGTACTTC. This gives the protein CSAASTYSYEQYF.

This clonotype was found a few times. The rearrangement joins TRBV6-5 to TRBJ1-1; D is perhaps TRBD1 (6 bases). Germline-derived CDR1 and CDR2 are MNHEY and SVGAGI. V gave up 4 bases and J gave up 3 bases, with 9 bases separating them. The CDR3 has 13 residues. The CDR3 DNA is TGTGCCAGCAGTTCCTCAGGGGACACTGAAGCTTTCTTT. Amino acids: CASSSSGDTEAFF.

Sample share makes this clonotype medium-sized. The rearrangement uses TRBV20-1 and TRBJ1-1; D not certain. Deletions cut 4 bases from V and 5 bases from J, with 8 bases between. This CDR3 is built from 11 residues. Germline V gene lookup returns CDR1 DFQATT and CDR2 SNEGSKA (reference sequence). The CDR3 here is CSAKGGTEAFF. The CDR3 region has the DNA TGCAGTGCTAAGGGTGGTACTGAAGCTTTCTTT.

The V and J genes are TRBV10-1 and TRBJ2-5, with a weak D call TRBD1 (6 bases). Germline V gene data show CDR1 as WNHNN and CDR2 as SYGVQD (reference sequence). The V end was cut by 5 bases, the J end by 5 bases, with 12 bases between. The CDR3 is 13 residues long. The CDR3 nucleotides are TGCGCCAGCAGTCCAGGGGTTCTGGAGACCCAGTACTTC. Its protein product is CASSPGVLETQYF.

The sample holds one count of this clonotype. The V and J genes are TRBV9 and TRBJ2-5; maybe TRBD2 (6 bases). Germline CDR1 SGDLS, CDR2 YYNGEE. V was shortened by 3 bases and J by 4 bases, with 16 bases between the two germline ends. The CDR3 consists of 15 residues. The CDR3 coding sequence is TGTGCCAGCAGCGCAGCCGGGGGTAGCGGAGAGACCCAGTACTTC. It yields the protein CASSAAGGSGETQYF.

This clonotype was seen a handful of times. This chain links TRBV6-1 with TRBJ2-7; the match to TRBD1 covers 11 bases. Germline values: CDR1 MNHNS, CDR2 SASEGT. This CDR3 has 14 amino acids. The junction had 5 bases not matched to a gene; V was cut back by 8 bases and J by 2 bases. CDR3 in amino acids: CASVWTGGPYEQYF. DNA for the CDR3: TGTGCCAGCGTCTGGACAGGGGGCCCCTACGAGCAGTACTTC.